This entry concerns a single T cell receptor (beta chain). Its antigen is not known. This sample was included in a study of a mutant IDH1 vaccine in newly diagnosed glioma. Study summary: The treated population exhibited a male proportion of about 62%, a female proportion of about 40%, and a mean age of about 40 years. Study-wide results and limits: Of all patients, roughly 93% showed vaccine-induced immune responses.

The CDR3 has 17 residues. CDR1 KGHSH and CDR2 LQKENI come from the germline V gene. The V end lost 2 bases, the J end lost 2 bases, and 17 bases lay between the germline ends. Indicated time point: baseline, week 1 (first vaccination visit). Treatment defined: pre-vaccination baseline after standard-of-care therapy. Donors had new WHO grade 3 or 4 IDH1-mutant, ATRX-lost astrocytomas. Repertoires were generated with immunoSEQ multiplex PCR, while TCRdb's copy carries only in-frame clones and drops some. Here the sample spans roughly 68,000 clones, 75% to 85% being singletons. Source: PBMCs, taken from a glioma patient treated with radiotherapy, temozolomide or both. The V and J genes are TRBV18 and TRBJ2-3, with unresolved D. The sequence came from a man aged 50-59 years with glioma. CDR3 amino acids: CASSPTRSQMVTDTQYF. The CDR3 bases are TGTGCCAGCTCACCAACAAGATCGCAAATGGTCACAGATACGCAGTATTTT.